These T cell receptor beta chains were read from a single sample in a study of T cell responses to AZD1222 COVID-19 vaccine. Repertoires were generated with immunoSEQ multiplex PCR, while TCRdb's copy carries only in-frame clones and drops some. The data contain under 200,000 clones, about 91% of them singletons. The starting material was peripheral blood, obtained on day 0 of AZD1222 vaccination. The receptors come from an adult in good health. CDR3s include the opening cysteine and the closing phenylalanine or tryptophan. The D gene is left open where the match is weak. For some rows the clone size is stated as once, few or many, or as a class when expanded; others skip it.

TRBJ2-1 . TRBV7-3 12 . CASSARWDEQFF TGTGCCAGCAGCGCCCGGTGGGATGAGCAGTTCTTC
TRBJ2-7 . TRBV10-3 13 TRBD2 CAIGTSGPYEQYF TGTGCCATCGGAACTAGCGGACCTTACGAGCAGTACTTC
TRBJ1-5 once TRBV24-1 17 TRBD1 CATSDGGDRGVDQPQHF TGTGCCACCAGTGATGGGGGGGACAGGGGGGTCGATCAGCCCCAGCATTTT
TRBJ2-6 few TRBV29-1 16 . CSVIDPSLSGANVLTF TGCAGCGTAATAGACCCGTCCCTCTCTGGGGCCAACGTCCTGACTTTC
TRBJ2-5 . TRBV3-1/TRBV3-2 13 TRBD2 CASSQGLAETQYF TGTGCCAGCAGCCAGGGACTAGCGGAGACCCAGTACTTC
TRBJ2-1 . TRBV11-3 14 . CASSPALAFNEQFF TGTGCCAGCAGCCCGGCACTAGCCTTCAATGAGCAGTTCTTC
TRBJ2-4 . TRBV27 19 TRBD2 CASSPSLAGTPQGKNIQYF TGTGCCAGCAGTCCTTCACTAGCGGGGACCCCCCAGGGCAAAAACATTCAGTACTTC
TRBJ2-5 . TRBV27 12 . CASSLSGETQYF TGTGCCAGCAGTTTATCGGGGGAGACCCAGTACTTC
TRBJ2-4 . TRBV9 18 TRBD2 CASSRTSGSYLAKNIQYF TGTGCCAGCAGCCGGACTAGCGGGTCATACCTAGCCAAAAACATTCAGTACTTC
TRBJ2-1 . TRBV10-3 17 . CAISDLSGHISYNEQFF TGTGCCATCAGTGACCTTAGCGGACATATCTCCTACAATGAGCAGTTCTTC